This T cell receptor beta chain came from a study of T cell responses to AZD1222 COVID-19 vaccine (dated by TCRdb to 2020 to 2022). About the full investigation: Because spike-specific TCR depth and breadth did not differ between the two schedules, AZD1222 recipients who got a second dose at roughly 4 weeks were pooled with those who got a second dose at roughly 12 weeks. TCR sequencing covered more than 230 trial participants: 207 given two doses of AZD1222 and approximately 26 given two doses of MenACWY control vaccine. Enrollment into the trials was organized by age into subgroups of 18-55, 56-69 and 70-plus years, and those subgroups contained about 160, 30 and 59 TCR-sequenced participants, respectively.

Overall study outcomes, separate from this receptor: The 56-69-year group was small, and its depth increase did not reach significance, likely because of low power. After two AZD1222 doses, both the breadth and the depth of spike-specific TCRs were significantly higher than at day 0 and than in MenACWY recipients. CD4 TCRs associated with the vaccine covered the entire spike protein, and the dominant responses were in regions 160-218 and 743-854. No day 14 peak-response samples were available, so repertoires were characterized only after the peak T cell response. Conclusions about previously exposed vaccinees were limited because only a handful of AZD1222 recipients were SARS-CoV-2 seropositive at baseline. Participants were mostly white British, with more females than males. The authors suggested clonal diversity may have been underestimated. Reportedly, almost half of the unique spike-specific TCRs recognized epitopes lying outside the regions that are mutated in the B.1.351 and B.1.1.7 variants.

V loses 3 bases at its end and J loses 4 bases; junction bases beyond the gene matches: 10. Counted from cysteine to phenylalanine, this CDR3 has 18 amino acids. The read is trimmed to its CDR3 DNA, 54 bases read in frame from base 1. Based on the germline V gene (reference sequence), the CDR1 and CDR2 sequences are DFQATT and SNEGSKA. Comments on this clone: The antigen it recognizes is unknown. No quality values exist for individual bases; no much larger clone is one base distant.

The time point label for this specimen denotes: baseline before first vaccination. The vaccinee samples were drawn from two UK trials, COV001 and COV002, one of which was a single-blind randomized controlled phase 2/3 trial testing AZD1222 (ChAdOx1 nCoV-19) in healthy adults. For TCRbeta chain sequencing, PBMC samples from trial participants were taken at day 0 and at day 28 after the second dose. The CDR3 regions of human TCRbeta chains were analyzed by immunosequencing. The study's own analysis went as follows. TCRs in the repertoires were compared against a reference library of SARS-CoV-2-specific TCRs that had been generated with the MIRA antigen-specificity platform. Breadth was defined as the fraction of unique TCRs that were SARS-CoV-2-associated. Depth was defined as the fraction of total T cells that were SARS-CoV-2-associated. Using the MIRA data, each spike-specific TCR was assigned both to the spike region to which the TCR was reactive and to a CD4 or CD8 class. Log10-transformed breadth and depth values were compared by one-way ANOVA with Sidak's multiple comparisons tests. TCRdb stores this immuneACCESS table with in-frame sequences only. Part of the clones is absent; in the studies checked, under half of the shortfall reflects unresolved V genes, and no reason is known for the rest. The V and J calls and clone size are taken from that table; D and trimming were inferred from the DNA. This sample gives fewer than 120,000 clones in total; just under 95% of them show up just once. Clones ranked in the top ten supply approximately 8% of the sample.

The source material was peripheral blood, sampled on day 0 of AZD1222 vaccination. The chain is made from TRBV20-1 and TRBJ2-1, with 15 bases in between that match TRBD2. The sequence was collected from an adult in good health. The CDR3 in this case is CSASLGLAGGRLYNEQFF. The DNA reads TGCAGTGCTAGTTTGGGACTAGCGGGGGGCCGGTTGTACAATGAGCAGTTCTTC.